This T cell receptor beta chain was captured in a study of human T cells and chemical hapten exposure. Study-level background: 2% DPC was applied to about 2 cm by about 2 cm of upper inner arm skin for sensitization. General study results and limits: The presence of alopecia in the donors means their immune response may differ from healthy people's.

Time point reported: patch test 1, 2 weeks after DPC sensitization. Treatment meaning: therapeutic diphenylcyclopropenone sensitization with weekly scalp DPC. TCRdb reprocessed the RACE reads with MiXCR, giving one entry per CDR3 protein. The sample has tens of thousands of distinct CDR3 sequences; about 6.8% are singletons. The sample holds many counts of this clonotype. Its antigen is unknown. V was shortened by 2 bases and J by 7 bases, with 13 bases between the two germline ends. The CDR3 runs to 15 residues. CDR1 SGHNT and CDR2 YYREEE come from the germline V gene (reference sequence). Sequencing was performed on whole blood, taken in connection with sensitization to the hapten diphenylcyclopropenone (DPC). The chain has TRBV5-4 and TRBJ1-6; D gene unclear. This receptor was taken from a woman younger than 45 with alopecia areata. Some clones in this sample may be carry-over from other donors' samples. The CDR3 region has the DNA TGTGCCAGCAGCTTTTCCGGGCGGCTGAATTCACCCCTCCACTTT. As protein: CASSFSGRLNSPLHF.